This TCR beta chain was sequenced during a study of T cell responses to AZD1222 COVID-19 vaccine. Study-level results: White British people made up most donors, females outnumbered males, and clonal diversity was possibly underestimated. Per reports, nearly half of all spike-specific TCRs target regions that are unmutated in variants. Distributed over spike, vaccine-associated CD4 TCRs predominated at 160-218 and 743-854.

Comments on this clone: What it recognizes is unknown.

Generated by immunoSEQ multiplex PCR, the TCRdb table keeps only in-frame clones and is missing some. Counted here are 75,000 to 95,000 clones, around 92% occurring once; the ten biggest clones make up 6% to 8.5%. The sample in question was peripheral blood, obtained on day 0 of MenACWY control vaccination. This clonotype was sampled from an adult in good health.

The CDR3, as DNA: TGCGCCAGCAGCCAGGGACTAGCGCGCAATGAGCAGTTCTTC. The encoded protein is CASSQGLARNEQFF. This chain joins TRBV4-3 and TRBJ2-1, with TRBD2 matching 10 bases. CDR1 LGHNA and CDR2 YSLEER come from the germline V gene. The CDR3 sequence is 14 residues long. Losses at the gene ends were 3 bases for V and 6 bases for J; bases not matched to a gene: 2.